A single sample gave rise to the 2 T cell receptor beta chains below, sequenced in a study of blood T cell repertoires in COVID-19. The data were produced by immunoSEQ multiplex PCR, yet TCRdb's version contains in-frame clones alone and is incomplete. The profile covers nearly 100,000 clones, with 75% to 90% appearing a single time and approximately 1.6% taken by the ten largest. The sequencing input was peripheral blood. The receptors derive from a man of 80 years or more with acute or convalescent COVID-19.

The gene calls are TRBV6-6 and TRBJ2-3; 11 bases are a match to TRBD2. The CDR3 runs 15 residues. The V segment lost 7 bases and the J segment 3 bases; nucleotides outside the gene matches: 6. From germline, CDR1 is MNHNY and CDR2 SVGAGI (reference sequence). The CDR3 spells CASTGLAGGTDTQYF. The DNA of the CDR3 is TGTGCCAGCACCGGACTAGCGGGCGGAACAGATACGCAGTATTTT.

This clone has more than one count but fewer than ten. The chain has TRBV28 and TRBJ1-1, with no clear D. CDR1 is MDHEN, CDR2 SYDVKM, per germline. CDR3 length: 14 amino acids. The germline V and J ends were trimmed by 0 bases and 1 base, with 6 bases remaining between them. CDR3 sequence: CASSLWGGNTEAFF. CDR3 nucleotide sequence: TGTGCCAGCAGTTTATGGGGAGGGAACACTGAAGCTTTCTTT.